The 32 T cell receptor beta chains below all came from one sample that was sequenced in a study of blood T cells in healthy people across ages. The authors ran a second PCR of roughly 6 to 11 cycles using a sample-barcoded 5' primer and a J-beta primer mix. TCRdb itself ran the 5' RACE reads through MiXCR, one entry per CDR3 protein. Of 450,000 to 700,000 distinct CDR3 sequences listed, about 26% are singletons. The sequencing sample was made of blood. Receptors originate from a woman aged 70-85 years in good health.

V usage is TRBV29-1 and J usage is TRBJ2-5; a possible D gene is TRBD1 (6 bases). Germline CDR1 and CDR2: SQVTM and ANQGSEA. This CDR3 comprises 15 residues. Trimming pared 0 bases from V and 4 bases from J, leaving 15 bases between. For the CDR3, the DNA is TGCAGCGTTGAAGATTACAGGGAGTCGGGAGAGACCCAGTACTTC. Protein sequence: CSVEDYRESGETQYF. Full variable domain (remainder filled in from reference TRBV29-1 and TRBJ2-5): SAVISQKPSRDICQRGTSLTIQCQVDSQVTMMFWYRQQPGQSLTLIATANQGSEATYESGFVIDKFPISRPNLTFSTLTVSNMSPEDSSIYLCSVEDYRESGETQYFGPGTRLLVL.

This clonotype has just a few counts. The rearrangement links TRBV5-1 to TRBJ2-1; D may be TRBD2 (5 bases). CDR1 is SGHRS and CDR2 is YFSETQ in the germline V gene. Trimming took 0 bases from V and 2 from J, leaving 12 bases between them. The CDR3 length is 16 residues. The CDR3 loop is CASSLETGITYNEQFF. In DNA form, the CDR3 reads TGCGCCAGCAGCTTGGAGACGGGGATTACCTACAATGAGCAGTTCTTC.

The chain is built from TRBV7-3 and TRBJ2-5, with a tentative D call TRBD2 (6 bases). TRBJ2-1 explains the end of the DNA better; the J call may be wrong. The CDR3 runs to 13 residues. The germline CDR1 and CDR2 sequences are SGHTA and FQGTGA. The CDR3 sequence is CASSLTAGNEQFF. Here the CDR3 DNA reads TGTGCCAGCAGCTTAACGGCGGGAAATGAGCAGTTCTTC.

As DNA, the CDR3 is TGCAGTGCTCTCTCCTTACTAGCGGGGAACGGAGAGACCCAGTACTTC. Its translation: CSALSLLAGNGETQYF. J is TRBJ2-5 and V is TRBV20-1; 10 bases fit TRBD2. Losses at the gene ends were 5 bases for V and 4 bases for J; bases not matched to a gene: 13. CDR1 is DFQATT, CDR2 SNEGSKA, per germline (reference sequence). CDR3 length: 16 residues.

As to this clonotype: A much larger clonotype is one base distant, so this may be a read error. The CDR3 DNA follows: TGCAGTGCTGATATCAGCAGGAGCAGCTACACCTTC. Its translation: CSADISRSSYTF. The chain couples TRBV20-1 to TRBJ1-2; no firm D call. This CDR3 contains 12 residues. Trimming removed 5 bases from V and 9 bases from J, with 16 bases in between. Germline V gene data show CDR1 as DFQATT and CDR2 as SNEGSKA (reference sequence).

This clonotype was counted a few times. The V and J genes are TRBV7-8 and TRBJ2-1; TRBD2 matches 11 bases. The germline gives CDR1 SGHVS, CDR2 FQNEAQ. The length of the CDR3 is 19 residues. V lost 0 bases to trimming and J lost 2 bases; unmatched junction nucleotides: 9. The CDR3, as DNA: TGTGCCAGCAGCTTAGCGAAGCAACCGGGACTAGCGGCCTACAATGAGCAGTTCTTC. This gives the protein CASSLAKQPGLAAYNEQFF.

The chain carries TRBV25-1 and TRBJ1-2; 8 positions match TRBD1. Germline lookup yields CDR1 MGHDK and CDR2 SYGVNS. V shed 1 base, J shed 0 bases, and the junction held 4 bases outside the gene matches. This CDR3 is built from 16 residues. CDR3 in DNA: TGTGCCAGCAGTGAATTTGCAGGGGGCTCTAACTATGGCTACACCTTC. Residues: CASSEFAGGSNYGYTF.

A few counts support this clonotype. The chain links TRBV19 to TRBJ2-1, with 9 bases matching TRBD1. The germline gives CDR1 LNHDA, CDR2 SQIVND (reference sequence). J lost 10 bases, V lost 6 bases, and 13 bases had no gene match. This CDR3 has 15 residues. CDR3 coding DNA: TGTGCCAGTAGGAATTCCGGGACAGGGCGGGGGGAGCAGTTCTTC. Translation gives CASRNSGTGRGEQFF. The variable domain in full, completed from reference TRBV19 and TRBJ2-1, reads DGGITQSPKYLFRKEGQNVTLSCEQNLNHDAMYWYRQDPGQGLRLIYYSQIVNDFQKGDIAEGYSVSREKKESFPLTVTSAQKNPTAFYLCASRNSGTGRGEQFFGPGTRLTVL.

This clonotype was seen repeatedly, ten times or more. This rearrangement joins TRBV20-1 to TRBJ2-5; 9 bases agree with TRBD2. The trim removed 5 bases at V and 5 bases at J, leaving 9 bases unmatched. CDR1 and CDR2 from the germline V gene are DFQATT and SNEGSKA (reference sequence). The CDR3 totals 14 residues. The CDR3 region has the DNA TGCAGTGCTCCCCGCGCGGGGGGGTGGGAGACCCAGTACTTC. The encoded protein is CSAPRAGGWETQYF.

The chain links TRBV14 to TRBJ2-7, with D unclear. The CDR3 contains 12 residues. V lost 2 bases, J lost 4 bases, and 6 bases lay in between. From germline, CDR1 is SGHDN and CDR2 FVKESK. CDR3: CASSQSRYEQYF. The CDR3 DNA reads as TGTGCCAGCAGCCAAAGCCGGTACGAGCAGTACTTC.

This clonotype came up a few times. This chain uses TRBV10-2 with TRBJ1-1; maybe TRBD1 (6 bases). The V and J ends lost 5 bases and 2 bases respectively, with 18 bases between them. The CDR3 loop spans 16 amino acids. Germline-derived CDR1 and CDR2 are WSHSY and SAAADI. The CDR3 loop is CASSSRGGGINTEAFF. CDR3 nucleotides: TGCGCCAGCAGTTCTCGCGGAGGGGGTATTAACACTGAAGCTTTCTTT.

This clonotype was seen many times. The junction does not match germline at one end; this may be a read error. The CDR3 region has the DNA TGCGCCAGCAGCCCGACAGGCTACGAGCAGTACTTC. The encoded protein is CASSPTGYEQYF. The rearrangement links TRBV18 to TRBJ2-7, with D maybe TRBD1 (6 bases). Germline V gene sequence: CDR1 KGHSH, CDR2 LQKENI. The CDR3 loop spans 12 amino acids. The full variable domain, its missing parts supplied by reference TRBV18 and TRBJ2-7, is NAGVMQNPRHLVRRRGQEARLRCSPMKGHSHVYWYRQLPEEGLKFMVYLQKENIIDESGMPKERFSAEFPKEGPSILRIQQVVRGDSAAYFCASSPTGYEQYFGPGTRLTVT.

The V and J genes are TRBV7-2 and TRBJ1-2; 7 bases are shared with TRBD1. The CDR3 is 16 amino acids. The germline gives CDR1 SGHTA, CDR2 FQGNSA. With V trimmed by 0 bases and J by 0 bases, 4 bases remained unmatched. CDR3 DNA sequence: TGTGCCAGCAGCTTAGCTATCGGGACAGCTAACTATGGCTACACCTTC. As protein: CASSLAIGTANYGYTF.

The CDR3 protein is CSARRGGGEQYF. Written as DNA, the CDR3 is TGCAGTGCTAGACGGGGCGGGGGTGAGCAGTACTTC. The chain joins TRBV20-1 to TRBJ2-5; TRBD2 matches at 7 bases. CDR1 is DFQATT, CDR2 SNEGSKA, per germline (reference sequence). This CDR3 has 12 residues. Germline trimming cut 2 bases from V and 11 bases from J; bases unmatched to any gene: 8.

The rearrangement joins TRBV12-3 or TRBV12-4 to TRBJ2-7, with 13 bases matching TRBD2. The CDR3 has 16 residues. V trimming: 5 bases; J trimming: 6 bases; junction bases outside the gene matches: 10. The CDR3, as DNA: TGTGCCAGCAGTACGACTAGCGGGAGGCAAGGGTGCGAGCAGTACTTC. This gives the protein CASSTTSGRQGCEQYF.

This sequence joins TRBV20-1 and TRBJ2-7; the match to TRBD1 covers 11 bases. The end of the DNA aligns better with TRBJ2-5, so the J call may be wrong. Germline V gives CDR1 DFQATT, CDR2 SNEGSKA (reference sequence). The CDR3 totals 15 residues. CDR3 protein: CSASRTGGLQETQYF. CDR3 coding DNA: TGCAGTGCTTCGCGGACAGGGGGCCTCCAAGAGACCCAGTACTTC.

The CDR3 DNA reads TGTGCCAGCAGTTATAGTCAGGGGGCTGAGACCCAGTACTTC. It yields the protein CASSYSQGAETQYF. This chain uses TRBV6-5 with TRBJ2-5, with TRBD1 identical over 8 bases. The CDR3 is 14 amino acids. Trimming removed 3 bases from V and 5 bases from J; junction bases left unmatched: 5. Germline values: CDR1 MNHEY, CDR2 SVGAGI.

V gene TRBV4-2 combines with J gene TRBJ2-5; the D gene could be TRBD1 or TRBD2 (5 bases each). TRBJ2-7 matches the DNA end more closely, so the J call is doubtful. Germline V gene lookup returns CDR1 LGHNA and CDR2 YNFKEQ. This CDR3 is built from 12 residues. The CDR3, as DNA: TGTGCCAGCAGCCACGGGACCCACGAGCAGTACTTC. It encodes CASSHGTHEQYF.

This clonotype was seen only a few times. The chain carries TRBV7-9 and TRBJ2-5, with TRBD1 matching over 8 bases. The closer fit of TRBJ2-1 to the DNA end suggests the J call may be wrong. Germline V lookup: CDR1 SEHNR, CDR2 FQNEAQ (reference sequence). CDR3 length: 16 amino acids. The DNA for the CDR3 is TGTGCCAGCAGCTTAGGCGCCCAGGGGGCCGCTCGGCGGCAGTTCTTC. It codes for CASSLGAQGAARRQFF.

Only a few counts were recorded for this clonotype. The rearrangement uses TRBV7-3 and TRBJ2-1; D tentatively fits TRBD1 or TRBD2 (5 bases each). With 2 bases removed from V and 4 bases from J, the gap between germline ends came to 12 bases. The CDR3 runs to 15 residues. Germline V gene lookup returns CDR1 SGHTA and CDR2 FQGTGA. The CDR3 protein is CASSLQGGGYNEQFF. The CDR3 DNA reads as TGTGCCAGCAGCTTACAAGGTGGGGGATACAATGAGCAGTTCTTC.

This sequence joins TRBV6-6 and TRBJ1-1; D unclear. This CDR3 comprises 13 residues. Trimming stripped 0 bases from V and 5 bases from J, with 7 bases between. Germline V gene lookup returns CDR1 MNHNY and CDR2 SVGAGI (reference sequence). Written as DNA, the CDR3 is TGTGCCAGCAGTTACTCAGGAGAGACTGAAGCTTTCTTT. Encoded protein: CASSYSGETEAFF.

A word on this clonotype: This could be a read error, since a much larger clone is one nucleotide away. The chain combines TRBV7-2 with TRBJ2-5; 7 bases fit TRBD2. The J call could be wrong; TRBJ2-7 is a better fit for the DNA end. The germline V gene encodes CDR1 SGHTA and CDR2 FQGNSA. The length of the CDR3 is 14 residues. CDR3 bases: TGTGCCAGCAGAGAAGCGGGGATGGCCTACGAGCAGTACTTC. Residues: CASREAGMAYEQYF.

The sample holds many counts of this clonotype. The CDR3 loop reads CASSLGGLAVVETQYF. The DNA of the CDR3 is TGTGCCAGCAGCTTAGGGGGACTAGCGGTCGTGGAGACCCAGTACTTC. This chain connects TRBV7-2 to TRBJ2-5, with 11 positions matching TRBD2. Trimming at V came to 1 base and at J to 5 bases, leaving 6 bases not matched to a gene. This CDR3 is 16 amino acids long. CDR1 and CDR2 (germline): SGHTA, FQGNSA.

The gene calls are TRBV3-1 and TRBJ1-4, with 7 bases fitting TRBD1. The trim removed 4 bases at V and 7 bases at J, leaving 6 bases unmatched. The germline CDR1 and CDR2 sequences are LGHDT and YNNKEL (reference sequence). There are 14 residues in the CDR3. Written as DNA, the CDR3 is TGTGCCAGCAGCCCAACTGGGACAGCTGAAAAACTGTTTTTT. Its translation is CASSPTGTAEKLFF.

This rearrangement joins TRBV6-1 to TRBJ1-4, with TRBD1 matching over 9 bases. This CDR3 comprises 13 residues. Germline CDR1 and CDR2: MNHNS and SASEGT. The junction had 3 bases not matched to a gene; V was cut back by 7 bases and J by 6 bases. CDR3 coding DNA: TGTGCCAGCAAACAGGGGGCCGATGAAAAACTGTTTTTT. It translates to CASKQGADEKLFF.

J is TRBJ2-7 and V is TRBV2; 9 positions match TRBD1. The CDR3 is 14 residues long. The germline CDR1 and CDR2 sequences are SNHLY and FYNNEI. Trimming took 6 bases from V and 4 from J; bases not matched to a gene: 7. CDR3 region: CASRQQGAGYEQYF. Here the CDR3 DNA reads TGTGCCAGCAGGCAACAGGGGGCGGGGTACGAGCAGTACTTC.

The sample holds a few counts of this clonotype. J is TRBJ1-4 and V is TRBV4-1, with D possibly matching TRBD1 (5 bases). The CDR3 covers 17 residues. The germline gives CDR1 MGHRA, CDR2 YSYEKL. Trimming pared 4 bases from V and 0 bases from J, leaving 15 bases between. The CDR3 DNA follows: TGCGCCAGCAGCCGGGGGGGTCCAGGAGCAACTAATGAAAAACTGTTTTTT. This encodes CASSRGGPGATNEKLFF.

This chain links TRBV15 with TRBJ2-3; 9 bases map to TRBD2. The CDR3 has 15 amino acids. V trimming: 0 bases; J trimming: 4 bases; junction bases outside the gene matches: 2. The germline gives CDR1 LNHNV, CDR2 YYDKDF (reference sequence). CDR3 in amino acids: CATSRDAGGPDTQYF. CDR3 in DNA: TGTGCCACCAGCAGAGATGCGGGGGGGCCAGATACGCAGTATTTT.

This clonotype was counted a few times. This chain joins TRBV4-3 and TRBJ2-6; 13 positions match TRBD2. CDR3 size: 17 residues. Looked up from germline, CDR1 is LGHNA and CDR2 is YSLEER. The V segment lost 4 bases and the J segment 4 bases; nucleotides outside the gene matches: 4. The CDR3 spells CASSPTSGGYGANVLTF. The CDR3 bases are TGCGCCAGCAGCCCGACTAGCGGGGGGTACGGGGCCAACGTCCTGACTTTC.

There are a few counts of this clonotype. In DNA form, the CDR3 reads TGCAGCGTTTCGAACAGGGGACGGGCAACTAATGAAAAACTGTTTTTT. It specifies CSVSNRGRATNEKLFF. J is TRBJ1-4 and V is TRBV29-1, with 7 positions matching TRBD1. The germline V gene has CDR1 SQVTM and CDR2 ANQGSEA. V lost 5 bases and J lost 0; bases outside the gene matches: 9. The CDR3 length is 16 residues.

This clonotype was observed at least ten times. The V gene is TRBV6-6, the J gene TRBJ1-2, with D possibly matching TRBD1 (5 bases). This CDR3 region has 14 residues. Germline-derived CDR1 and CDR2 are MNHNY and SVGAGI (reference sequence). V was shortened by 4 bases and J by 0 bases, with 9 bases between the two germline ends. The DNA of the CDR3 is TGTGCCAGCAGTTTGACGACAGCTAACTATGGCTACACCTTC. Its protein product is CASSLTTANYGYTF.

CDR3 in DNA: TGCAGTGCTAGAGGGCCAGGGGGCATCGGGACCCAGTACTTC. Amino acids: CSARGPGGIGTQYF. This chain links TRBV20-1 with TRBJ2-5; 8 bases match TRBD1. Germline values: CDR1 DFQATT, CDR2 SNEGSKA (reference sequence). The junction had 8 bases not matched to a gene; V was cut back by 1 base and J by 7 bases. The CDR3 consists of 14 residues.